The next 21 T cell receptor beta chains were all read from a single sample in a study of blood T cell repertoires in COVID-19. Some clones are missing from TCRdb's copy, which holds only in-frame ones; the method was immunoSEQ multiplex PCR. This sample yields around 150,000 clones, of which more than 70% are seen a single time; about 5% belongs to the top ten. The sequencing sample was made of peripheral blood. The receptors originated from a woman between 45 and 60 years old with acute or convalescent COVID-19.

This chain connects TRBV19 to TRBJ2-2; 10 nucleotides line up with TRBD1. The germline V gene has CDR1 LNHDA and CDR2 SQIVND (reference sequence). The CDR3 has 16 residues. The V gene end was trimmed by 1 base and the J gene end by 1 base; junction bases not matched to a gene: 0. The CDR3 DNA reads TGTGCCAGTAGTATAGGGACAGGGGGGAACACCGGGGAGCTGTTTTTT. It encodes CASSIGTGGNTGELFF.

The table lists this clone with a few counts. The chain has TRBV27 and TRBJ1-2; D possibly corresponds to TRBD1 (5 bases). This CDR3 is built from 12 residues. Trimming pared 8 bases from V and 5 bases from J, leaving 12 bases between. Germline V gene lookup returns CDR1 MNHEY and CDR2 SMNVEV (reference sequence). CDR3 DNA: TGTGCCAGCGGGACCGGAGGGTATGGCTACACCTTC. Its translation is CASGTGGYGYTF.

This chain uses TRBV19 with TRBJ2-2, with D possibly matching TRBD1 (5 bases). Germline CDR1 reads LNHDA; CDR2 reads SQIVND (reference sequence). The CDR3 extends over 15 amino acids. Between the trimmed V and J ends, which lost 5 bases and 3 bases, there was a span of 13 bases. The CDR3, as DNA: TGTGCCAGTAGTGTACAGGTGACGGACACCGGGGAGCTGTTTTTT. Its protein is CASSVQVTDTGELFF.

The rearrangement joins TRBV6-6 to TRBJ2-3, with TRBD2 identical over 7 bases. Germline V gene data show CDR1 as MNHNY and CDR2 as SVGAGI (reference sequence). Unmatched junction bases numbered 8, after V lost 8 bases and J lost 0 bases. This CDR3 has 15 residues. CDR3 DNA sequence: TGTGCCAGCCGTAGGCCTAGCGGAAGCACAGATACGCAGTATTTT. It specifies CASRRPSGSTDTQYF.

The J gene is TRBJ1-1, the V gene TRBV9; D not resolved. The CDR3 loop spans 12 amino acids. Germline V CDR1 and CDR2: SGDLS, YYNGEE. The V end was cut by 3 bases, the J end by 2 bases, with 5 bases between. This chain's CDR3 is CASSETNTEAFF. CDR3 nucleotides: TGTGCCAGCAGCGAAACAAACACTGAAGCTTTCTTT.

This clone occurred once. J is TRBJ1-5 and V is TRBV19; no definite D call. Trimming left V 7 bases short and J 2 bases short, with 15 bases between. This CDR3 is 15 amino acids long. Germline CDR1 is LNHDA and CDR2 is SQIVND (reference sequence). CDR3 sequence (DNA): TGTGCCAGTAAGGAGGGTACCTTTGGCAATCAGCCCCAGCATTTT. Translation: CASKEGTFGNQPQHF.

The rearrangement joins TRBV6-5 to TRBJ1-1; weak D call: TRBD1 (6 bases). This CDR3 is 15 amino acids long. Trimming pared 2 bases from V and 0 bases from J, leaving 10 bases between. Germline V gene data show CDR1 as MNHEY and CDR2 as SVGAGI. The CDR3 bases are TGTGCCAGCAGTTACCCGACAGGAATGAACACTGAAGCTTTCTTT. The encoded protein is CASSYPTGMNTEAFF.

The sample holds one count of this clone. This chain connects TRBV6-5 to TRBJ2-6, with D perhaps TRBD2 (6 bases). Trimming pared 6 bases from V and 4 bases from J, leaving 13 bases between. This CDR3 is 15 amino acids long. Looked up from germline, CDR1 is MNHEY and CDR2 is SVGAGI. CDR3 nucleotides: TGTGCCAGCAGCCTGGAGGGCCCAGGGGCCAACGTCCTGACTTTC. Amino acid sequence: CASSLEGPGANVLTF.

V and J are TRBV19 and TRBJ2-7; a weak D match, TRBD2 (7 bases). Germline V gene data show CDR1 as LNHDA and CDR2 as SQIVND (reference sequence). The V gene lost 6 bases and the J gene lost 0 bases, with 18 bases spanning the gap. The CDR3 totals 16 residues. The CDR3 region is CASRPSGGTYSYEQYF. The DNA for the CDR3 is TGTGCCAGTAGACCCTCCGGGGGGACATACTCCTACGAGCAGTACTTC.

CDR3 coding DNA: TGCGCCAGCAGCCCCACGGGAGGGACAGGGGGCTCCTATGGCTACACCTTC. This sequence encodes CASSPTGGTGGSYGYTF. The V and J genes are TRBV5-1 and TRBJ1-2; 12 bases line up with TRBD1. CDR3 size: 17 residues. V shed 4 bases and J 4 bases; nucleotides not matched to a gene: 11. Germline CDR1 and CDR2: SGHRS and YFSETQ.

This chain joins TRBV6-1 and TRBJ1-3, with D unclear. Germline values: CDR1 MNHNS, CDR2 SASEGT. This CDR3 contains 16 residues. With 4 bases removed from V and 0 bases from J, the gap between germline ends came to 13 bases. In DNA form, the CDR3 reads TGTGCCAGCAGTGTGGAATCAGGTCACTCTGGAAACACCATATATTTT. Residues: CASSVESGHSGNTIYF.

The chain carries TRBV7-6 and TRBJ2-7; TRBD1 is a possible D gene (6 bases). This CDR3 is 14 amino acids long. Between the trimmed V and J ends, which lost 5 bases and 7 bases, there was a span of 18 bases. Germline V gives CDR1 SGHVS, CDR2 FNYEAQ. CDR3 DNA: TGTGCCAGCAGCCCCCACGACAGGTCCCTAGAGCAGTACTTC. This sequence encodes CASSPHDRSLEQYF.

This sequence joins TRBV27 and TRBJ2-1, with no clear D. The CDR3 contains 12 residues. Germline V gives CDR1 MNHEY, CDR2 SMNVEV (reference sequence). The germline V and J ends were trimmed by 5 bases and 7 bases, with 9 bases remaining between them. For the CDR3, the DNA is TGTGCCAGCAGTACCACTTTGAATGAGCAGTTCTTC. It is translated as CASSTTLNEQFF.

This clone was seen only a few times. The J gene is TRBJ2-5, the V gene TRBV19; 15 bases fit TRBD2. This CDR3 comprises 16 residues. CDR1 and CDR2 (germline): LNHDA, SQIVND (reference sequence). The V and J ends lost 4 bases and 2 bases, in that order; junction bases with no gene match: 2. CDR3 nucleotide sequence: TGTGCCAGTAGTAGGACTAGCGGGGGGGTACAAGAGACCCAGTACTTC. This gives the protein CASSRTSGGVQETQYF.

The table lists this clone with a count of one. The V and J genes are TRBV4-2 and TRBJ2-5; 10 bases agree with TRBD2. The J segment lost 5 bases and the V segment lost 0 bases, leaving 9 bases of the junction unmatched. The CDR3 extends over 17 amino acids. Germline V CDR1 and CDR2: LGHNA, YNFKEQ. The CDR3 DNA sequence: TGTGCCAGCAGCCAAGAATTTACTAGCGGGGAGAAGGAGACCCAGTACTTC. Its translation is CASSQEFTSGEKETQYF.

The rearrangement uses TRBV7-2 and TRBJ1-4; D gene unclear. This CDR3 has 14 amino acids. CDR1 SGHTA and CDR2 FQGNSA come from the germline V gene. V dropped 5 bases and J dropped 0 bases, with 7 bases sitting between them. CDR3 nucleotides: TGTGCCAGCAGCCGCCGGTCAACTAATGAAAAACTGTTTTTT. It yields the protein CASSRRSTNEKLFF.

This clone was detected once. This rearrangement joins TRBV6-2 or TRBV6-3 to TRBJ2-1; the D is unclear. Germline V gene sequence: CDR1 MNHEY, CDR2 SVGEGT. The ends were cut back, 6 bases at V and 8 bases at J, with 14 bases in the middle. The CDR3 totals 13 residues. CDR3: CASSPVTIYEQFF. The CDR3 coding sequence is TGTGCCAGCAGCCCCGTGACAATCTATGAGCAGTTCTTC.

The rearrangement joins TRBV19 to TRBJ1-6, with TRBD1 matching 8 bases. Germline trimming cut 6 bases from V and 5 bases from J; bases unmatched to any gene: 0. The CDR3 totals 13 residues. Germline lookup yields CDR1 LNHDA and CDR2 SQIVND (reference sequence). The CDR3 nucleotides are TGTGCCAGTAGGACAGGGGATAATTCACCCCTCCACTTT. It codes for CASRTGDNSPLHF.

This clone was observed a few times. The genes are TRBV5-1 and TRBJ2-3; D might be TRBD1 (6 bases). V dropped 0 bases and J dropped 2 bases, with 13 bases sitting between them. The CDR3 runs to 16 residues. Germline V gives CDR1 SGHRS, CDR2 YFSETQ. CDR3 in amino acids: CASSLGTSGVTDTQYF. The CDR3 DNA sequence: TGCGCCAGCAGCTTGGGTACGTCAGGGGTCACAGATACGCAGTATTTT.

This clone turned up a few times. The chain carries TRBV11-2 and TRBJ2-1; tentatively, D is TRBD2 (6 bases). V lost 1 base to trimming and J lost 7 bases, with 14 bases between them. This CDR3 spans 15 amino acids. In germline, CDR1 is SGHAT, CDR2 FQNNGV. For the CDR3, the DNA is TGTGCCAGCAGCTTAGGTTCGACGGGGGATAATGAGCAGTTCTTC. Its protein product is CASSLGSTGDNEQFF.

V is TRBV20-1 and J is TRBJ1-1; D is unclear. Germline CDR1 is DFQATT and CDR2 is SNEGSKA (reference sequence). The CDR3 is 14 amino acids. Between the trimmed V and J ends, which lost 3 bases and 0 bases, there was a span of 11 bases. The CDR3 is CSASATHMNTEAFF. DNA for the CDR3: TGCAGTGCTAGTGCGACACACATGAACACTGAAGCTTTCTTT.